Reported below is one T cell receptor (beta chain). The antigen is not known. Some clones are missing from TCRdb's copy, which holds only in-frame ones; the method was immunoSEQ multiplex PCR. The sample shows roughly 49,000 clones, about three quarters of them seen only once. CDR1 and CDR2 (germline): SEHNR, FQNEAQ (reference sequence). Trimming took 1 base from V and 6 from J, leaving 6 bases between them. This CDR3 spans 13 amino acids. This record belongs to a study of OX40 agonist ivuxolimab in advanced cancers. Study information: Allowance was made for prior anti-PD-1, anti-PD-L1 or anti-CTLA-4 therapy, and 40% to 45% had some. Study-wide findings and caveats: Expanded peripheral T cell antigen specificity was not determined. In the 0.1 to 3.0 mg/kg range, CD4+ and CD8+ blood T cells had expanded clonally by week 6.

The clonotype was recovered from an adult with an advanced solid tumor such as melanoma, head and neck, liver or kidney cancer. Sequences were derived from CD4+ or CD8+ T cells sorted from blood, sampled in a trial of the OX40 agonist ivuxolimab. This rearrangement joins TRBV7-9 to TRBJ2-2; D is uncertain. The CDR3: CASSLEAPGELFF. CDR3 nucleotide sequence: TGTGCCAGCAGCTTAGAAGCCCCCGGGGAGCTGTTTTTT.